This T cell receptor (beta chain) was found in a study of blood T cell repertoires in COVID-19. Trimming cost V 2 bases and J 0 bases, with 14 bases left between them. Germline V gives CDR1 LGHNA, CDR2 YSLEER. The CDR3 sequence is 16 residues long. Sequencing used immunoSEQ multiplex PCR; TCRdb keeps in-frame clones, though not all of them. This sample carries 150,000 to 200,000 clones, 65% to 85% of them seen once, and the ten largest clones take roughly 5%. Sequencing used PBMCs or T cells enriched from blood (not recorded which). The receptor was derived from a man aged 65 to 79 who had been exposed to COVID-19. The J gene is TRBJ2-7, the V gene TRBV4-3; D gene uncertain. The CDR3 DNA reads as TGCGCCAGCAGCCAACTAAGGCAGGAAGGCTCCTACGAGCAGTACTTC. Translated: CASSQLRQEGSYEQYF.